Listed below are T cell receptor beta chains from one sample, sequenced in a study of post-analysis software for immune sequencing data. MiXCR was run by TCRdb on the PCR reads, yielding one entry per CDR3 protein. The sample shows around 770,000 distinct CDR3 sequences, 46% of them seen only once. Sequenced material: blood. These receptor sequences come from a girl between 5 and 17 years old with multiple sclerosis. Each CDR3 is given with its conserved first and last residue. Expanded clones get a size class; other rows say once, few or many, or leave the size out.

V	size	J	CDR3
TRBV20-1	-	TRBJ2-3	CSASGLAVTDTQYF
TRBV29-1	-	TRBJ1-5	CSVGTGQGVDQPQHF
TRBV12-3/TRBV12-4	-	-	CASSIGQAYEQYF
TRBV12-3/TRBV12-4	-	TRBJ1-5	CVSSLAAGTGNNQPQHF
TRBV7-9	-	TRBJ1-5	CASSLPHQPQHF
TRBV10-3	-	TRBJ1-1	CAISESMGLNTEAFF
TRBV20-1	-	-	CGARAHRGGSYEQYF
TRBV29-1	few	TRBJ2-7	CSVVPESYEQYF
TRBV20-1	few	TRBJ2-7	CSASRDRDHEQYF
TRBV9	few	TRBJ1-2	CASSVGGGRSSLTYGYTF
TRBV5-1	many	TRBJ2-3	CASSLDAGTDTQYF
TRBV6-1	-	TRBJ1-5	CASSEWSNQPQHF
TRBV27	-	-	CASSLLVDYEQYF
TRBV30	-	TRBJ1-1	CAWTLGPTEAFF
TRBV7-9	-	TRBJ2-7	CASSSPTSGGSYEQYF
TRBV20-1	few	TRBJ2-4	CSARDDGALAKNIQYF
TRBV20-1	few	TRBJ2-5	CSARWLPETQYF
TRBV20-1	-	-	CSARPGQGVPEQYF
TRBV4-2	-	-	CASSQGTTEQYF
TRBV29-1	few	TRBJ2-1	CSVEDYSHNEQFF
TRBV20-1	-	TRBJ2-3	CSASGGLAGENTQYF
TRBV7-9	-	TRBJ2-1	CASSLFLRTPSYNEQFF
TRBV20-1	-	TRBJ2-5	CSAERRLAGEETQYF
TRBV28	-	TRBJ1-1	CASSPGAFF
TRBV12-3/TRBV12-4	-	TRBJ1-4	CASSPGTENEKLFF
TRBV5-1	few	TRBJ2-1	CASSRVLSAVGDEQFF